The 19 T cell receptor beta chains given below trace back to one sample, sequenced in a study of cytomegalovirus exposure and HLA in healthy donors. The PCR was carried out with 60 Vbeta primers and 13 Jbeta primers. Assay: immunoSEQ multiplex PCR; the TCRdb copy retains only in-frame clones and omits some. The sample comprises 120,000 or so clones, 60% to 80% of which are singletons, and approximately 3.5% rests with the top ten. Sequenced sample: PBMCs. These receptors all come from a man aged 25 to 40 in good health and CMV-seronegative.

The V call is TRBV4-3, the J call TRBJ1-1, with unresolved D. V lost 0 bases and J lost 1, with 9 bases in between. The length of the CDR3 is 15 residues. Germline values: CDR1 LGHNA, CDR2 YSLEER. The CDR3 DNA is TGCGCCAGCAGCCAAGATTCTACAGCGAACACTGAAGCTTTCTTT. It codes for CASSQDSTANTEAFF.

This clone was detected only a few times. This chain links TRBV5-4 with TRBJ2-7; TRBD1 aligns across 9 bases. V gave up 3 bases and J gave up 5 bases; unmatched junction bases: 3. The CDR3 covers 13 residues. From germline, CDR1 is SGHNT and CDR2 YYREEE (reference sequence). This CDR3 reads CASSWWTGDEQYF. CDR3 DNA sequence: TGTGCCAGCAGCTGGTGGACAGGGGACGAGCAGTACTTC.

Only a few counts were recorded for this clone. The same CDR3 arises from other DNA sequences in this sample as well. This chain links TRBV7-9 with TRBJ2-7, with D possibly matching TRBD1 (6 bases). Germline loops: CDR1 SEHNR, CDR2 FQNEAQ (reference sequence). The CDR3 contains 13 residues. Trimming took off 5 bases at V and 6 bases at J, with 14 bases between the two ends. The DNA for the CDR3 is TGTGCCAGCAGCCAAGACAGGTCCCCCGAGCAGTACTTC. This translates into CASSQDRSPEQYF.

The table lists this clone with a few counts. The CDR3 DNA is TGCGCCAGCAGCTTGGCAGGGCCGGAATTGACAGATACGCAGTATTTT. Translating gives CASSLAGPELTDTQYF. The V call is TRBV5-1, the J call TRBJ2-3, with D possibly being TRBD1 (5 bases). The V gene's germline CDR1 is SGHRS and CDR2 YFSETQ. The CDR3 runs 16 residues. Trimming stripped 0 bases from V and 3 bases from J, with 14 bases between.

The rearrangement joins TRBV7-9 to TRBJ1-1, with D possibly TRBD1 on 5 matching bases. The germline gives CDR1 SEHNR, CDR2 FQNEAQ (reference sequence). The CDR3 is 13 amino acids. V lost 4 bases, J lost 3 bases, and 9 bases lay in between. CDR3 coding DNA: TGTGCCAGCAGCTCACAGGTCTACACTGAAGCTTTCTTT. This codes for CASSSQVYTEAFF. Filled out from reference TRBV7-9 and TRBJ1-1, the complete variable domain reads DTGVSQNPRHKITKRGQNVTFRCDPISEHNRLYWYRQTLGQGPEFLTYFQNEAQLEKSRLLSDRFSAERPKGSFSTLEIQRTEQGDSAMYLCASSSQVYTEAFFGQGTRLTVV.

This rearrangement joins TRBV7-9 to TRBJ1-5, with a weak D call TRBD1 (6 bases). Germline V gene sequence: CDR1 SEHNR, CDR2 FQNEAQ (reference sequence). The CDR3 consists of 15 residues. The V end was cut by 3 bases, the J end by 5 bases, with 14 bases between. CDR3 bases: TGTGCCAGCAGCTTGGCCATGGCAGGGGATCAGCCCCAGCATTTT. Amino acids: CASSLAMAGDQPQHF. Full variable domain (outside the CDR3, taken from reference TRBV7-9 and TRBJ1-5): DTGVSQNPRHKITKRGQNVTFRCDPISEHNRLYWYRQTLGQGPEFLTYFQNEAQLEKSRLLSDRFSAERPKGSFSTLEIQRTEQGDSAMYLCASSLAMAGDQPQHFGDGTRLSIL.

This clone was recorded once. DNA for the CDR3: TGTGCCAGCAGCTTAGGGCAGTCCTACGAGCAGTACTTC. It codes for CASSLGQSYEQYF. The gene calls are TRBV11-2 and TRBJ2-7; D is unresolved. Trimming took 1 base from V and 1 from J, leaving 5 bases between them. CDR1 and CDR2 (germline): SGHAT, FQNNGV. The CDR3 extends over 13 amino acids.

The J gene is TRBJ2-5, the V gene TRBV5-1; 11 bases are a match to TRBD1. V lost 4 bases, J lost 5 bases, and 4 bases stayed unmatched. This CDR3 contains 14 residues. CDR1 and CDR2 from the germline V gene are SGHRS and YFSETQ. The DNA for the CDR3 is TGCGCCAGCAGCCGGACAGGGGGCTCGGAGACCCAGTACTTC. Translated: CASSRTGGSETQYF.

This chain connects TRBV10-1 to TRBJ2-7, with 10 bases that match TRBD1. CDR3 length: 13 residues. The V segment lost 10 bases and the J segment 4 bases; nucleotides outside the gene matches: 7. In germline, CDR1 is WNHNN, CDR2 SYGVQD (reference sequence). The CDR3 DNA reads TGCGCCATCGGGACAGGGGAAGGTTACGAGCAGTACTTC. Translated: CAIGTGEGYEQYF.

V usage is TRBV29-1 and J usage is TRBJ1-6; D might be TRBD1 (6 bases). There are 15 residues in the CDR3. The germline V gene encodes CDR1 SQVTM and CDR2 ANQGSEA. Trimming pared 6 bases from V and 9 bases from J, leaving 21 bases between. The CDR3 DNA reads as TGCAGCGTCCGAGGTGGCAGGGGAGAAGGTTCACCCCTCCACTTT. This translates into CSVRGGRGEGSPLHF.

The rearrangement links TRBV7-8 to TRBJ2-1; 8 bases align to TRBD1. The CDR3 loop spans 17 amino acids. The trim removed 5 bases at V and 6 bases at J, leaving 15 bases unmatched. Germline loops: CDR1 SGHVS, CDR2 FQNEAQ. The CDR3: CASSPTYAGTGGNEQFF. The CDR3 DNA reads TGTGCCAGCAGCCCGACGTACGCCGGGACAGGTGGCAATGAGCAGTTCTTC. The whole variable domain, remainder taken from reference TRBV7-8 and TRBJ2-1, is GAGVSQSPRYKVAKRGQDVALRCDPISGHVSLFWYQQALGQGPEFLTYFQNEAQLDKSGLPSDRFFAERPEGSVSTLKIQRTQQEDSAVYLCASSPTYAGTGGNEQFFGPGTRLTVL.

The chain is built from TRBV28 and TRBJ2-3; 12 bases match TRBD2. The V segment lost 4 bases and the J segment 4 bases; nucleotides outside the gene matches: 6. This CDR3 has 16 amino acids. Germline values: CDR1 MDHEN, CDR2 SYDVKM. The CDR3 nucleotides are TGTGCCAGCAGTTCCGGACTAGCGGGGATCTCAGATACGCAGTATTTT. Its protein is CASSSGLAGISDTQYF.

As to this clone: The junction shows a germline mismatch at one end, possibly a read error. The rearrangement joins TRBV28 to TRBJ1-5; D uncertain. Germline V gene lookup returns CDR1 MDHEN and CDR2 SYDVKM. CDR3 length: 13 residues. The DNA of the CDR3 is TGTGCCAGCAGTTGGGCGGGTGATCAGCCCCAGCGTTTT. Translation gives CASSWAGDQPQRF.

This clone has at least ten counts. The chain couples TRBV11-2 to TRBJ2-7; D is perhaps TRBD1 (5 bases). Germline assignment: CDR1 SGHAT and CDR2 FQNNGV. The CDR3 runs 13 residues. V lost 4 bases, J lost 2 bases, and 9 bases lay in between. The CDR3 DNA reads as TGTGCCAGCAGCTGGGGCCAAGCCTACGAGCAGTACTTC. Translated: CASSWGQAYEQYF. Looking up the rest from reference TRBV11-2 and TRBJ2-7 gives the full variable domain: EAGVAQSPRYKIIEKRQSVAFWCNPISGHATLYWYQQILGQGPKLLIQFQNNGVVDDSQLPKDRFSAERLKGVDSTLKIQPAKLEDSAVYLCASSWGQAYEQYFGPGTRLTVT.

The chain uses TRBV19 and TRBJ1-3, with D maybe TRBD1 (6 bases). CDR3 size: 13 residues. CDR1 is LNHDA, CDR2 SQIVND, per germline (reference sequence). The V end lost 5 bases, the J end lost 11 bases, and 16 bases lay between the germline ends. The CDR3 reads CASSEDSTAAIYF. The CDR3 DNA reads as TGTGCCAGTAGTGAGGACAGTACTGCCGCCATATATTTT. Based on the CDR3 plus reference TRBV19 and TRBJ1-3, the full variable domain is DGGITQSPKYLFRKEGQNVTLSCEQNLNHDAMYWYRQDPGQGLRLIYYSQIVNDFQKGDIAEGYSVSREKKESFPLTVTSAQKNPTAFYLCASSEDSTAAIYFGEGSWLTVV.

This clone appeared a few times. The chain joins TRBV4-2 to TRBJ1-1; D remains ambiguous. Germline CDR1 reads LGHNA; CDR2 reads YNFKEQ. Trimming stripped 4 bases from V and 5 bases from J, with 11 bases between. This CDR3 spans 13 amino acids. In nucleotides, the CDR3 is TGTGCCAGCAGCCCCCCCCGCGGGACTGAAGCTTTCTTT. Protein sequence: CASSPPRGTEAFF.

The chain combines TRBV19 with TRBJ2-7; tentatively, D is TRBD2 (6 bases). Germline loops: CDR1 LNHDA, CDR2 SQIVND (reference sequence). Trimming removed 5 bases from V and 1 base from J, with 9 bases in between. The CDR3 is 13 residues long. This CDR3 reads CASSAGSSYEQYF. The CDR3 region has the DNA TGTGCCAGTAGTGCGGGGTCTTCCTACGAGCAGTACTTC.

The chain has TRBV30 and TRBJ1-6, with 7 bases aligning to TRBD1. V lost 0 bases and J lost 7; bases outside the gene matches: 6. CDR1 is GTSNPN, CDR2 SVGIG, per germline (reference sequence). The CDR3 sequence is 15 residues long. The CDR3 spells CAWSVRRGRNSPLHF. For the CDR3, the DNA is TGTGCCTGGAGTGTAAGAAGGGGGCGGAATTCACCCCTCCACTTT.

The chain uses TRBV7-3 and TRBJ2-2; D call uncertain. The length of the CDR3 is 14 residues. Per germline, CDR1 SGHTA and CDR2 FQGTGA. Trimming shortened V by 5 bases and J by 2 bases, and 9 bases separated the two germline ends. The CDR3 nucleotides read TGTGCCAGCAGCCTCCTCTTAAACACCGGGGAGCTGTTTTTT. Translation gives CASSLLLNTGELFF.